The rows below give T cell receptor beta chains drawn from one sample of a study of blood T cell repertoires in COVID-19. Generated by immunoSEQ multiplex PCR, the TCRdb table keeps only in-frame clones and is missing some. This table has almost 400,000 clones, nearly 90% appearing once. The source material was PBMCs or T cells enriched from blood (not recorded which). The receptors were sampled from a woman between 25 and 40 years old who had recovered from COVID-19. Each CDR3 is given with its conserved first and last residue. A D gene is named only where the DNA matches it firmly. Size tells how often a clone was seen (once, few, many) or the class of an expanded clone, and some rows leave it out.

v_gene: TRBV28
d_gene: .
j_gene: TRBJ2-7
abundance: .
len: 14
CDR3nt: TGTGCCAGCAGTCCCGTAGGGGTCTCCTACGAGCAGTACTTC
CDR3aa: CASSPVGVSYEQYF

v_gene: TRBV19
d_gene: .
j_gene: TRBJ2-2
abundance: .
len: 15
CDR3nt: TGTGCCAGTAGACCGGGACAACTGAACACCGGGGAGCTGTTTTTT
CDR3aa: CASRPGQLNTGELFF

v_gene: TRBV7-2
d_gene: TRBD1
j_gene: TRBJ2-7
abundance: once
len: 14
CDR3nt: TGTGCCAGCAGCCCGGACAGGGCTCACTACGAGCAGTACTTC
CDR3aa: CASSPDRAHYEQYF

v_gene: TRBV19
d_gene: .
j_gene: TRBJ2-7
abundance: .
len: 14
CDR3nt: TGTGCCAGTAGTATAGGGACACAGACCTACGAGCAGTACTTC
CDR3aa: CASSIGTQTYEQYF

v_gene: TRBV4-3
d_gene: .
j_gene: TRBJ2-3
abundance: once
len: 17
CDR3nt: TGCGCCAGCAGCCAGGCTCAGGAGGTTGTCTGGGGAGATACGCAGTATTTT
CDR3aa: CASSQAQEVVWGDTQYF

v_gene: TRBV5-1
d_gene: .
j_gene: TRBJ1-2
abundance: .
len: 15
CDR3nt: TGCGCCAGCAGCACGGGGAGCAACACATGGGATGGCTACACCTTC
CDR3aa: CASSTGSNTWDGYTF

v_gene: TRBV29-1
d_gene: TRBD1
j_gene: TRBJ1-5
abundance: .
len: 13
CDR3nt: TGCAGCGTTGAAACAGGGGGCAATCAGCCCCAGCATTTT
CDR3aa: CSVETGGNQPQHF

v_gene: TRBV5-1
d_gene: TRBD1
j_gene: TRBJ2-7
abundance: .
len: 15
CDR3nt: TGCGCCAGCAGCTTGACCGGGACAGGGTACTACGAGCAGTACTTC
CDR3aa: CASSLTGTGYYEQYF

v_gene: TRBV7-3
d_gene: TRBD2
j_gene: TRBJ2-1
abundance: .
len: 16
CDR3nt: TGTGCCAGCAGCTTAAGCACTAGCGGGAGTAGTGATGAGCAGTTCTTC
CDR3aa: CASSLSTSGSSDEQFF

v_gene: TRBV5-6
d_gene: .
j_gene: TRBJ1-5
abundance: .
len: 14
CDR3nt: TGTGCCAGCAGCCTTGTCCAGGGCGGTCAGCCCCAGCATTTT
CDR3aa: CASSLVQGGQPQHF

v_gene: TRBV2
d_gene: TRBD2
j_gene: TRBJ2-3
abundance: .
len: 12
CDR3nt: TGTGCCAGCGGACTAGTCCCAGATACGCAGTATTTT
CDR3aa: CASGLVPDTQYF

v_gene: TRBV24-1
d_gene: TRBD1
j_gene: TRBJ1-5
abundance: .
len: 15
CDR3nt: TGTGCCACCAGTGATCCACAGGGGGCCGGTCAGCCCCAGCATTTT
CDR3aa: CATSDPQGAGQPQHF

v_gene: TRBV30
d_gene: TRBD2
j_gene: TRBJ2-7
abundance: .
len: 12
CDR3nt: TGTGCCTGGAGTGGGACTAGGCGCGAGCAGTACTTC
CDR3aa: CAWSGTRREQYF

v_gene: TRBV27
d_gene: .
j_gene: TRBJ1-2
abundance: .
len: 13
CDR3nt: TGTGCCAGCAGTCTAGCCAGGACGGCGGGCTACACCTTC
CDR3aa: CASSLARTAGYTF

v_gene: TRBV5-1
d_gene: TRBD2
j_gene: TRBJ2-1
abundance: many
len: 14
CDR3nt: TGCGCCAGCAGCCTAGCGGGAGACCCGCCTGAGCAGTTCTTC
CDR3aa: CASSLAGDPPEQFF

v_gene: TRBV30
d_gene: .
j_gene: TRBJ1-5
abundance: .
len: 12
CDR3nt: TGTGCCTTGGATCAGGGGAATCAGCCCCAGCATTTT
CDR3aa: CALDQGNQPQHF

v_gene: TRBV18
d_gene: TRBD2
j_gene: TRBJ2-3
abundance: .
len: 15
CDR3nt: TGTGCCAGCTCACTGACTAGCGGGAGACCCGATACGCAGTATTTT
CDR3aa: CASSLTSGRPDTQYF

v_gene: TRBV19
d_gene: .
j_gene: TRBJ1-4
abundance: .
len: 15
CDR3nt: TGTGCCAGTAGTGACTCAGGGTTGGCTAATGAAAAACTGTTTTTT
CDR3aa: CASSDSGLANEKLFF

v_gene: TRBV18
d_gene: .
j_gene: TRBJ1-2
abundance: .
len: 14
CDR3nt: TGTGCCAGCTCACCGGGGGGAGGAAACTATGGCTACACCTTC
CDR3aa: CASSPGGGNYGYTF

v_gene: TRBV6-5
d_gene: .
j_gene: TRBJ2-7
abundance: .
len: 15
CDR3nt: TGTGCCAGCAGTAAAAACCCGACTATCTCTCACGAGCAGTACTTC
CDR3aa: CASSKNPTISHEQYF

v_gene: TRBV7-3
d_gene: .
j_gene: TRBJ1-1
abundance: .
len: 14
CDR3nt: TGTGCCAGCAGCCTATACGGCGGGAACACTGAAGCTTTCTTT
CDR3aa: CASSLYGGNTEAFF

v_gene: TRBV10-3
d_gene: .
j_gene: TRBJ1-5
abundance: .
len: 13
CDR3nt: TGTGCCATCAGTGGTTCAGTCAATCAGCCCCAGCATTTT
CDR3aa: CAISGSVNQPQHF

v_gene: TRBV7-9
d_gene: .
j_gene: TRBJ1-2
abundance: .
len: 11
CDR3nt: TGTGCCAGCAGCTTACGTAATGGCTACACCTTC
CDR3aa: CASSLRNGYTF

v_gene: TRBV21-1
d_gene: .
j_gene: TRBJ1-3
abundance: .
len: 16
CDR3nt: TGTGCCATTACCCCACCCGGTGTGCCTTCTGGAAACACCATATATTTT
CDR3aa: CAITPPGVPSGNTIYF

v_gene: TRBV18
d_gene: .
j_gene: TRBJ1-5
abundance: .
len: 17
CDR3nt: TGTGCCAGCTCACCAAAAACCGCGGGGGGTCTTGGGCAGCCCCAGCATTTT
CDR3aa: CASSPKTAGGLGQPQHF

v_gene: TRBV24-1
d_gene: TRBD2
j_gene: TRBJ2-1
abundance: .
len: 17
CDR3nt: TGTGCCACCAGTGATTCCCCCTGGGCGGGAGGGTACAATGAGCAGTTCTTC
CDR3aa: CATSDSPWAGGYNEQFF

v_gene: TRBV14
d_gene: TRBD1
j_gene: TRBJ2-7
abundance: .
len: 16
CDR3nt: TGTGCCAGCAGCCAAGAAGGTAGGACAGGGTGGTACGAGCAGTACTTC
CDR3aa: CASSQEGRTGWYEQYF

v_gene: TRBV7-2
d_gene: .
j_gene: TRBJ2-5
abundance: few
len: 13
CDR3nt: TGTGCCAGCAGCTTTTTGGGGCATGGTCCCCAGTACTTC
CDR3aa: CASSFLGHGPQYF

v_gene: TRBV5-1
d_gene: .
j_gene: TRBJ1-4
abundance: once
len: 13
CDR3nt: TGCTCCACGAAGAGTTACCAGGGGGAAAAACTGTTTTTT
CDR3aa: CSTKSYQGEKLFF

v_gene: TRBV7-3
d_gene: .
j_gene: TRBJ1-1
abundance: .
len: 15
CDR3nt: TGTGCCAGCAGCCCTCGATTAGGGGCGAACACTGAAGCTTTCTTT
CDR3aa: CASSPRLGANTEAFF

v_gene: TRBV3-1/TRBV3-2
d_gene: TRBD1
j_gene: TRBJ1-5
abundance: .
len: 18
CDR3nt: TGTGCCAGCAGCCTAAAGACAGGGGGCGAAGATAGTAAACAGCCCCAGCATTTT
CDR3aa: CASSLKTGGEDSKQPQHF

v_gene: TRBV5-4
d_gene: .
j_gene: TRBJ1-4
abundance: .
len: 16
CDR3nt: TGTGCCAGCAGCCCTGCAACCGACAGGTCTAATGAAAAACTGTTTTTT
CDR3aa: CASSPATDRSNEKLFF

v_gene: TRBV29-1
d_gene: .
j_gene: TRBJ1-2
abundance: .
len: 12
CDR3nt: TGCAGCGTACTAGAGGGTGACTATGGCTACACCTTC
CDR3aa: CSVLEGDYGYTF

v_gene: TRBV2
d_gene: TRBD1
j_gene: TRBJ1-4
abundance: .
len: 15
CDR3nt: TGTGCCAGCAGAGATACCGGGACAGGCAATGAAAAACTGTTTTTT
CDR3aa: CASRDTGTGNEKLFF

v_gene: TRBV6-5
d_gene: .
j_gene: TRBJ1-2
abundance: few
len: 12
CDR3nt: TGTGCCAGCAGGGGGGGGAAGGGTGGCTACACCTTC
CDR3aa: CASRGGKGGYTF

v_gene: TRBV9
d_gene: .
j_gene: TRBJ1-5
abundance: .
len: 16
CDR3nt: TGTGCCAGCAGCCCCTCGGCCGGGGGTCGCGCTCAGCCCCAGCATTTT
CDR3aa: CASSPSAGGRAQPQHF

v_gene: TRBV18
d_gene: .
j_gene: TRBJ2-7
abundance: .
len: 15
CDR3nt: TGTGCCAGCTCACCATTTTTCCGGAGCTCCTACGAGCAGTACTTC
CDR3aa: CASSPFFRSSYEQYF

v_gene: TRBV7-3
d_gene: TRBD1
j_gene: TRBJ2-3
abundance: .
len: 15
CDR3nt: TGTGCCAGCAGCCCCGGCTCCGCCCCACAGGGGACGCAGTATTTT
CDR3aa: CASSPGSAPQGTQYF

v_gene: TRBV7-2
d_gene: .
j_gene: TRBJ1-1
abundance: few
len: 15
CDR3nt: TGTGCCAGCAGCTTAGTAGGAGGGGAAAACACTGAAGCTTTCTTT
CDR3aa: CASSLVGGENTEAFF

v_gene: TRBV10-3
d_gene: .
j_gene: TRBJ1-1
abundance: .
len: 14
CDR3nt: TGTGCCATCAGTGTGGGGGCGATGGTGGCTGAAGCTTTCTTT
CDR3aa: CAISVGAMVAEAFF

v_gene: TRBV24-1
d_gene: TRBD1
j_gene: TRBJ2-7
abundance: once
len: 15
CDR3nt: TGTGCCACCAGTGATGGGACAGTCGGTGGCTACGAGCAGTACTTC
CDR3aa: CATSDGTVGGYEQYF

v_gene: TRBV3-1/TRBV3-2
d_gene: TRBD2
j_gene: TRBJ2-5
abundance: .
len: 20
CDR3nt: TGTGCCAGCAGCCAAGGAGGTCTAGCGGGAGGGCCGGGGGGAGGAGAGACCCAGTACTTC
CDR3aa: CASSQGGLAGGPGGGETQYF

v_gene: TRBV7-9
d_gene: .
j_gene: TRBJ1-2
abundance: .
len: 15
CDR3nt: TGTGCCAGCAGCTTAGATGGGGCGGCTAACTATGGCTACACCTTC
CDR3aa: CASSLDGAANYGYTF

v_gene: TRBV3-1/TRBV3-2
d_gene: TRBD2
j_gene: TRBJ2-7
abundance: .
len: 17
CDR3nt: TGTGCCAGCAGCCCGTGGACTAGCGGGAGGGCCTCCTACGAGCAGTACTTC
CDR3aa: CASSPWTSGRASYEQYF

v_gene: TRBV9
d_gene: .
j_gene: TRBJ2-7
abundance: .
len: 15
CDR3nt: TGTGCCAGCAGCGCCCTGGGAGACACCTCCTACGAGCAGTACTTC
CDR3aa: CASSALGDTSYEQYF

v_gene: TRBV19
d_gene: TRBD1
j_gene: TRBJ2-1
abundance: .
len: 15
CDR3nt: TGTGCCAGTAGTGACCGGGACAGGACCTACAATGAGCAGTTCTTC
CDR3aa: CASSDRDRTYNEQFF

v_gene: TRBV7-9
d_gene: .
j_gene: TRBJ2-4
abundance: .
len: 11
CDR3nt: TGTGCCAGCAGCCCCTCAGGCATTCAGTACTTC
CDR3aa: CASSPSGIQYF

v_gene: TRBV27
d_gene: TRBD2
j_gene: TRBJ2-1
abundance: once
len: 17
CDR3nt: TGTGCCAGCAGTTTATCGATAATAGCGGGTGCTCCCAATGAGCAGTTCTTC
CDR3aa: CASSLSIIAGAPNEQFF

v_gene: TRBV18
d_gene: TRBD1
j_gene: TRBJ2-7
abundance: few
len: 14
CDR3nt: TGTGCCAGCTCGTACTCCAGGGACAGCTACGAGCAGTACTTC
CDR3aa: CASSYSRDSYEQYF

v_gene: TRBV30
d_gene: TRBD2
j_gene: TRBJ2-5
abundance: .
len: 11
CDR3nt: TGTGCCTGTCAGCGGGGTGAGACCCAGTACTTC
CDR3aa: CACQRGETQYF

v_gene: TRBV10-3
d_gene: TRBD1
j_gene: TRBJ1-5
abundance: .
len: 15
CDR3nt: TGTGCCATCAGTGGAGGACAGGGTGGCGGGCAGCCCCAGCATTTT
CDR3aa: CAISGGQGGGQPQHF

v_gene: TRBV4-1
d_gene: .
j_gene: TRBJ1-6
abundance: .
len: 17
CDR3nt: TGCGCCAGCAGCCAAGGATCACTATCCCACTATAATTCACCCCTCCACTTT
CDR3aa: CASSQGSLSHYNSPLHF

v_gene: TRBV7-6
d_gene: .
j_gene: TRBJ2-1
abundance: once
len: 12
CDR3nt: TGTGCCAGCAATACAGGGGGGGATGAGCAGTTCTTC
CDR3aa: CASNTGGDEQFF

v_gene: TRBV29-1
d_gene: .
j_gene: TRBJ1-2
abundance: .
len: 11
CDR3nt: TGCAGCGTTGAACGCGGGGATGGCTACACCTTC
CDR3aa: CSVERGDGYTF

v_gene: TRBV25-1
d_gene: .
j_gene: TRBJ1-3
abundance: .
len: 16
CDR3nt: TGTGCCAGCAGTGACCACGGAGGCAGCTCTGGAAACACCATATATTTT
CDR3aa: CASSDHGGSSGNTIYF

v_gene: TRBV7-3
d_gene: .
j_gene: TRBJ2-5
abundance: .
len: 17
CDR3nt: TGTGCCAGCAGCTCTCCTAGGAAGGTATGTTCGAAAGGGACCCAGTACTTC
CDR3aa: CASSSPRKVCSKGTQYF

v_gene: TRBV11-1
d_gene: TRBD1
j_gene: TRBJ1-2
abundance: .
len: 16
CDR3nt: TGTGCCAGCAGCTTAGCCGGGACAGGTCAGCTATATGGCTACACCTTC
CDR3aa: CASSLAGTGQLYGYTF